A single sample gave rise to the 18 T cell receptor beta chains below, sequenced in a study of blood T cell repertoires in COVID-19. Sequencing was performed with immunoSEQ multiplex PCR; in TCRdb, only in-frame clones are kept and a portion is missing. The sample carries approximately 190,000 clones, around 84% recorded once. Sequenced: peripheral blood. These receptors were taken from an elderly man with acute or convalescent COVID-19.

The CDR3: CASSHYQSRELFF. CDR3 nucleotide sequence: TGTGCCAGCAGTCACTACCAGTCTAGGGAGCTGTTTTTT. The chain links TRBV7-3 to TRBJ2-2; D remains unclear. The CDR3 length is 13 residues. Germline values: CDR1 SGHTA, CDR2 FQGTGA. V shed 6 bases and J shed 9 bases, with 14 bases lying between them.

This rearrangement joins TRBV19 to TRBJ1-5; D is uncertain. The CDR3 contains 17 residues. V lost 6 bases to trimming and J lost 4 bases, with 22 bases between them. The germline V gene has CDR1 LNHDA and CDR2 SQIVND (reference sequence). CDR3 amino acids: CASRSSAEASFNQPQHF. The CDR3 nucleotides read TGTGCCAGTAGGTCTTCCGCGGAGGCCTCATTTAATCAGCCCCAGCATTTT.

The genes are TRBV7-3 and TRBJ1-1; D not certain. The CDR3 contains 13 residues. Per the germline V gene, CDR1 is SGHTA and CDR2 is FQGTGA. V shed 5 bases and J shed 4 bases, with 11 bases lying between them. This chain's CDR3 is CASSLDRSTEAFF. In nucleotides, the CDR3 is TGTGCCAGCAGCCTCGATCGGTCCACTGAAGCTTTCTTT.

The V call is TRBV2, the J call TRBJ2-7; 13 positions match TRBD2. The CDR3 is 15 amino acids. V gave up 5 bases and J gave up 4 bases; unmatched junction bases: 5. Germline CDR1 is SNHLY and CDR2 is FYNNEI. The CDR3 DNA reads TGTGCCAGCAGTTACGGACTAGCGGGAGTTTACGAGCAGTACTTC. Translating gives CASSYGLAGVYEQYF.

The chain carries TRBV19 and TRBJ2-3; 7 bases line up with TRBD2. The ends lost 9 bases at V and 0 bases at J; junction bases unmatched: 6. The CDR3 runs to 14 residues. Germline V lookup: CDR1 LNHDA, CDR2 SQIVND (reference sequence). The CDR3 reads CASSRDYSTDTQYF. Here the CDR3 DNA reads TGTGCCAGCAGCCGGGACTATAGCACAGATACGCAGTATTTT.

This chain links TRBV3-1 (or the pseudogene TRBV3-2) with TRBJ1-4; 7 bases match TRBD1. This CDR3 is built from 16 residues. Germline CDR1 and CDR2: LGHDT and YNNKEL (reference sequence). J lost 3 bases, V lost 4 bases, and 8 bases had no gene match. CDR3 sequence: CASSLSHQGANEKLFF. CDR3 sequence (DNA): TGTGCCAGCAGCCTCTCACACCAGGGGGCTAATGAAAAACTGTTTTTT.

The chain employs TRBV5-1 and TRBJ2-5; 9 bases are shared with TRBD2. V was pared by 4 bases and J by 5 bases, with 12 bases of the junction left unmatched. CDR1 is SGHRS, CDR2 YFSETQ, per germline. CDR3 length: 16 amino acids. The DNA of the CDR3 is TGCGCCAGCAGCCAGGCGGGCGGGAGGGGTGGCGAGACCCAGTACTTC. This encodes CASSQAGGRGGETQYF.

The chain uses TRBV14 and TRBJ2-1, with D possibly being TRBD2 (6 bases). Germline CDR1 is SGHDN and CDR2 is FVKESK. CDR3 length equals 15 residues. V lost 5 bases, J lost 2 bases, and 13 bases lay in between. CDR3 nucleotides: TGTGCCAGCAGCTTTAGCGGAGGGGCCTACAATGAGCAGTTCTTC. It codes for CASSFSGGAYNEQFF.

The CDR3 loop reads CASSIRGQGAKNIQYF. CDR3 bases: TGTGCCAGTAGTATACGGGGACAGGGGGCCAAAAACATTCAGTACTTC. The J gene is TRBJ2-4, the V gene TRBV19; 10 bases are a match to TRBD1. Germline V gene data show CDR1 as LNHDA and CDR2 as SQIVND (reference sequence). The ends lost 2 bases at V and 1 base at J; junction bases unmatched: 2. This CDR3 region has 16 residues.

This chain connects TRBV12-3 or TRBV12-4 to TRBJ1-5, with a tentative D call TRBD1 (5 bases). The CDR3 contains 13 residues. The V and J ends lost 4 bases and 7 bases respectively, with 11 bases between them. CDR3 nucleotides: TGTGCCAGCAGTTCTACTACAGGCCAGCCCCAGCATTTT. Translated: CASSSTTGQPQHF.

The chain links TRBV6-5 to TRBJ1-5; D is perhaps TRBD1 (5 bases). Trimming pared 0 bases from V and 4 bases from J, leaving 7 bases between. The V gene's germline CDR1 is MNHEY and CDR2 SVGAGI. The CDR3 loop spans 14 amino acids. The CDR3 here is CASSYSEGNQPQHF. CDR3 in DNA: TGTGCCAGCAGTTACTCGGAGGGGAATCAGCCCCAGCATTTT.

This clone was detected once. The chain links TRBV19 to TRBJ2-3; D possibly corresponds to TRBD2 (6 bases). The CDR3 has 15 amino acids. Per the germline V gene, CDR1 is LNHDA and CDR2 is SQIVND (reference sequence). V lost 8 bases to trimming and J lost 5 bases, with 20 bases between them. The CDR3 nucleotides are TGTGCCAGTCGGTTTGGGACTTCCCTCCAAGATACGCAGTATTTT. This sequence encodes CASRFGTSLQDTQYF. Full variable domain (outside the CDR3, taken from reference TRBV19 and TRBJ2-3): DGGITQSPKYLFRKEGQNVTLSCEQNLNHDAMYWYRQDPGQGLRLIYYSQIVNDFQKGDIAEGYSVSREKKESFPLTVTSAQKNPTAFYLCASRFGTSLQDTQYFGPGTRLTVL.

The chain is built from TRBV10-2 and TRBJ2-5, with D possibly matching TRBD2 (7 bases). Germline assignment: CDR1 WSHSY and CDR2 SAAADI. The CDR3 is made up of 15 amino acids. Between the trimmed V and J ends, which lost 1 base and 5 bases, there was a span of 14 bases. In DNA, the CDR3 is TGCGCCAGCAGTGAGTGGGGGGGCATCGGGGAGACCCAGTACTTC. It encodes CASSEWGGIGETQYF.

The CDR3 coding sequence is TGTGCCACCAGTGACGGGGGGCTGGAGACCCAGTACTTC. It yields the protein CATSDGGLETQYF. V gene TRBV24-1 combines with J gene TRBJ2-5; D is possibly TRBD2 (7 bases). The CDR3 length is 13 residues. Germline assignment: CDR1 KGHDR and CDR2 SFDVKD. Trimming removed 4 bases from V and 5 bases from J, with 10 bases in between.

Here the CDR3 DNA reads TGTGCCAGCAGCGGACAGGGGAACACCGGGGAGCTGTTTTTT. Encoded protein: CASSGQGNTGELFF. The V and J genes are TRBV7-2 and TRBJ2-2; 8 bases fit TRBD1. Trimming removed 5 bases from V and 1 base from J; junction bases left unmatched: 0. This CDR3 has 14 amino acids. Per the germline V gene, CDR1 is SGHTA and CDR2 is FQGNSA.

The V and J genes are TRBV29-1 and TRBJ2-2; D might be TRBD2 (5 bases). Germline CDR1 SQVTM, CDR2 ANQGSEA. Deletions cut 2 bases from V and 0 bases from J, with 7 bases between. This CDR3 region has 14 residues. CDR3 in DNA: TGCAGCGTTGAACGCGGGTCGAACACCGGGGAGCTGTTTTTT. Amino acid sequence: CSVERGSNTGELFF.

The CDR3 DNA sequence: TGTGCCACCCCACTCGGGACTAGCGCTAAGGATTCGTACGAGCAGTACTTC. This encodes CATPLGTSAKDSYEQYF. The chain is built from TRBV24-1 and TRBJ2-7; TRBD2 matches at 10 bases. Germline CDR1 is KGHDR and CDR2 is SFDVKD. Trimming at V came to 9 bases and at J to 4 bases, leaving 17 bases not matched to a gene. The length of the CDR3 is 17 residues.

This clone was recorded only once. The genes are TRBV30 and TRBJ1-3, with TRBD1 identical over 7 bases. This CDR3 comprises 15 residues. Losses at the gene ends were 5 bases for V and 5 bases for J; bases not matched to a gene: 12. The germline CDR1 and CDR2 sequences are GTSNPN and SVGIG (reference sequence). CDR3 nucleotide sequence: TGTGCCTGGGTATCCGACAGGGCGACACGAAACACCATATATTTT. Translated: CAWVSDRATRNTIYF.